The present T cell receptor beta chain was sequenced within a study of shared clonotypes between healthy human individuals. The wider study: Every donor yielded three CD4 naive, three CD4 memory, two CD8 naive and one CD8 memory plate. General study results and limits: Sampling included only blood; tissue repertoires likely differ.

Recent acute infections and vaccinations were absent in the healthy HIV-negative adult donors. Note on this clone: What it binds is unknown.

Method: immunoSEQ multiplex PCR; TCRdb's copy keeps in-frame clones and lacks some. The table includes a few million clones, approximately 94% detected once. This CDR3 comprises 13 residues. Germline assignment: CDR1 SGHTA and CDR2 FQGNSA. V lost 1 base, J lost 8 bases, and 4 bases stayed unmatched. The chain joins TRBV7-2 to TRBJ1-2; 7 bases fit TRBD1. Sequencing used naive CD4+ T cells sorted from blood. As for subset: CD45RA+ positively selected. This TCR derives from a man aged 18 to 30 in good health. The CDR3 here is CASSLVGTEGYTF. In nucleotides, the CDR3 is TGTGCCAGCAGCTTAGTAGGGACAGAAGGCTACACCTTC.